The rows below give T cell receptor beta chains drawn from one sample of a study of shared clonotypes between healthy human individuals. Method: immunoSEQ multiplex PCR; TCRdb's copy keeps in-frame clones and lacks some. The sample comprises some 1,100,000 clones, around 82% of which are singletons, and 0.5% to 0.6% rests with the top ten. The source material was memory CD4+ T cells from PBMCs. The receptors here all came from a man in his late teens or twenties in good health. Some clones in this sample may be carry-over from other donors' samples. CDR3s include the opening cysteine and the closing phenylalanine or tryptophan. The D gene is left open where the match is weak.

D gene: TRBD2
J gene: TRBJ2-7
V gene: TRBV11-2
CDR3 protein: CASSQIPGLLYEQYF

D gene: TRBD2
J gene: TRBJ2-1
V gene: TRBV14
CDR3 protein: CASSQKNRPSGRYNEQFF

D gene: TRBD2
J gene: TRBJ2-3
V gene: TRBV15
CDR3 protein: CATSRGPAAGVDTQYF

D gene: TRBD2
J gene: TRBJ2-1
V gene: TRBV14
CDR3 protein: CASMVWREGHVYNEQFF

D gene: -
J gene: TRBJ2-3
V gene: TRBV2
CDR3 protein: CAGQGGPDTQYF

D gene: -
J gene: TRBJ2-1
V gene: TRBV7-2
CDR3 protein: CASSLSAGTYNEQFF

D gene: -
J gene: TRBJ1-1
V gene: TRBV11-3
CDR3 protein: CASSPQTNTEAFF

D gene: -
J gene: TRBJ2-3
V gene: TRBV5-1
CDR3 protein: CASSPGTSTGADTQYF

D gene: -
J gene: TRBJ2-1
V gene: TRBV4-3
CDR3 protein: CASSQDEGLYNEQFF

D gene: TRBD2
J gene: TRBJ2-3
V gene: TRBV2
CDR3 protein: CASKIRLAGTTDTQYF

D gene: TRBD2
J gene: TRBJ2-7
V gene: TRBV7-2
CDR3 protein: CASSPGTRPYEQYF

D gene: -
J gene: TRBJ2-7
V gene: TRBV6-1
CDR3 protein: CASLRGTISYEQYF

D gene: TRBD1
J gene: TRBJ1-2
V gene: TRBV5-1
CDR3 protein: CASSLGQGARYGYTF

D gene: TRBD1
J gene: TRBJ1-3
V gene: TRBV5-4
CDR3 protein: CASSPPGQGGNTIYF

D gene: TRBD1
J gene: TRBJ2-7
V gene: TRBV15
CDR3 protein: CATSRTGTEYEQYF

D gene: TRBD2
J gene: TRBJ2-7
V gene: TRBV5-1
CDR3 protein: CASGGLGAYEQYF

D gene: -
J gene: TRBJ2-5
V gene: TRBV30
CDR3 protein: CAWSVVSGETQYF

D gene: TRBD1
J gene: TRBJ2-5
V gene: TRBV19
CDR3 protein: CASSEQGPPSETQYF

D gene: -
J gene: TRBJ1-6
V gene: TRBV15
CDR3 protein: CATSTGTGASPLHF

D gene: -
J gene: TRBJ2-1
V gene: TRBV28
CDR3 protein: CASSQRSLSSYNEQFF

D gene: -
J gene: TRBJ2-4
V gene: TRBV2
CDR3 protein: CASSGDGAKNIQYF

D gene: -
J gene: TRBJ1-1
V gene: TRBV6-5
CDR3 protein: CASSYFGGTEAFF

D gene: TRBD1
J gene: TRBJ2-1
V gene: TRBV7-9
CDR3 protein: CASSLLWTGGNEQFF

D gene: -
J gene: TRBJ1-2
V gene: TRBV9
CDR3 protein: CASSVFAGSYGYTF

D gene: -
J gene: TRBJ2-7
V gene: TRBV18
CDR3 protein: CASSSMGTFYEQYF

D gene: -
J gene: TRBJ2-5
V gene: TRBV6-1
CDR3 protein: CASLSENQETQYF

D gene: -
J gene: TRBJ2-4
V gene: TRBV5-1
CDR3 protein: CASSSGPTAQNIQYF

D gene: TRBD2
J gene: TRBJ2-1
V gene: TRBV11-3
CDR3 protein: CASSLGWASGYSKDEQFF

D gene: -
J gene: TRBJ1-1
V gene: TRBV21-1
CDR3 protein: CASSREGDTEAFF

D gene: TRBD2
J gene: TRBJ2-2
V gene: TRBV29-1
CDR3 protein: CSAGTSGGELFF

D gene: TRBD2
J gene: TRBJ2-7
V gene: TRBV28
CDR3 protein: CASSSPGTTYEQYF

D gene: -
J gene: TRBJ2-1
V gene: TRBV5-1
CDR3 protein: CASSDLTRTNEQFF

D gene: -
J gene: TRBJ1-5
V gene: TRBV6-1
CDR3 protein: CASSEYRVNQPQHF

D gene: TRBD1
J gene: TRBJ2-3
V gene: TRBV30
CDR3 protein: CAWSWTGEDTQYF

D gene: TRBD1
J gene: TRBJ2-7
V gene: TRBV4-2
CDR3 protein: CASSQAAGTGTFHEQYF

D gene: TRBD1
J gene: TRBJ2-1
V gene: TRBV2
CDR3 protein: CASKGQGIGGEQFF

D gene: TRBD1
J gene: TRBJ1-1
V gene: TRBV27
CDR3 protein: CASRWDRGTEAFF

D gene: -
J gene: TRBJ2-4
V gene: TRBV30
CDR3 protein: CAWSGRIQYF

D gene: TRBD1
J gene: TRBJ2-7
V gene: TRBV7-2
CDR3 protein: CASTLQGPVSEQYF

D gene: -
J gene: TRBJ2-2
V gene: TRBV27
CDR3 protein: CASSLRRVDTGELFF

D gene: -
J gene: TRBJ2-2
V gene: TRBV28
CDR3 protein: CASSFRRRAAGELFF

D gene: TRBD2
J gene: TRBJ2-2
V gene: TRBV5-1
CDR3 protein: CASSLGSGPNTGELFF

D gene: -
J gene: TRBJ1-1
V gene: TRBV25-1
CDR3 protein: CASSDPSEGNTEAFF

D gene: -
J gene: TRBJ2-7
V gene: TRBV2
CDR3 protein: CASSESGGQPYEQYF

D gene: -
J gene: TRBJ1-4
V gene: TRBV30
CDR3 protein: CAWRRSTNEKLFF